The source of this T cell receptor beta chain is a study of neurological immune-mediated disorders. Study-wide findings and caveats: None of the CDR3 amino acid sequences of expanded clones were shared across subjects, and this suggested private repertoires in all groups.

Per the germline V gene, CDR1 is DFQATT and CDR2 is SNEGSKA (reference sequence). Trimming took off 3 bases at V and 0 bases at J, with 8 bases between the two ends. This CDR3 has 13 residues. Unsorted libraries came from 2 million PBMCs stored at -80 °C. The cDNA was generated by 5'RACE with 10-nucleotide random UMIs. TCRdb passed the 5' RACE reads through MiXCR, listing each CDR3 protein once. Here the sample spans about 92,000 distinct CDR3 sequences, roughly 3.2% being singletons. This clonotype was recorded many times. The antigen remains unidentified. This chain uses TRBV20-1 with TRBJ1-1; TRBD1 might be the D (5 bases). This clonotype was sampled from a woman aged 45 to 65 with multiple sclerosis. Sample: PBMCs. CDR3 nucleotides: TGCAGTGCTAGCGGACACCTGAACACTGAAGCTTTCTTT. Protein sequence: CSASGHLNTEAFF.